This TCR beta chain stems from a study of CD4 T cells in relation to SARS-CoV-2 and coronaviruses. Study context: ViraFEST: roughly ten-day antigen culture of PBMCs, then TCR beta CDR3 sequencing. The negative reference was HIV-1 Nef peptide pool or peptide-free culture.

The protocol was immunoSEQ multiplex PCR, while the TCRdb copy is restricted to in-frame clones and leaves out a portion. The table lists about 23,000 clones, around three quarters of them singletons, with 11% to 15% in the top ten. Notes on this clone: Its antigen is unknown.

Before the COVID-19 pandemic, during about 2010-2018, CD4+ T cells were taken from unexposed donors. CD4+ T cells were isolated from the cells after about 11 days of culture. The sample comprised CD4+ T cells from PBMCs, cultured in vitro. The receptor was isolated from a human donor in good health.

CDR3 DNA: TGTGCCAGCAGTTTGGGACTAGCGGAGAACTACGAGCAGTACTTC. Amino acid sequence: CASSLGLAENYEQYF. The V call is TRBV27, the J call TRBJ2-7; 11 bases are a match to TRBD2. The germline CDR1 and CDR2 sequences are MNHEY and SMNVEV (reference sequence). J gave up 3 bases and V 3 bases, and 4 bases lay outside the gene matches. The CDR3 has 15 amino acids.